The 8 T cell receptor beta chains below were found in one sample sequenced in a study of blood T cells in healthy people across ages (dated by TCRdb to about 2015). Libraries were constructed by 5' RACE. Sequencer: Illumina HiSeq 2500. A second roughly 6 to 12 cycle PCR used a sample-barcoded 5' primer and a J-beta primer mix. TCRdb reprocessed the public reads (quality trimming at Q25 with fastp, clone calling with MiXCR) and kept in-frame beta chains. Merged by CDR3 protein, the rows form single entries marked with the most common genes and DNA. This sample gives about 1.8 million distinct CDR3 sequences in total; about 50% of them show up just once. The ten largest make up approximately 2.1% of the sample. Sequenced: blood. Every receptor here comes from a woman between 40 and 50 years old in good health.

This clonotype was detected only a few times. One end of the junction does not line up with germline, which may come from a read error. V and J are TRBV10-3 and TRBJ1-5; weak D call: TRBD1 (6 bases). CDR1 ENHRY and CDR2 SYGVKD come from the germline V gene. This CDR3 is built from 18 residues. The CDR3 DNA is TGTGCCATCAGTGAGCCCGGGACATCCGCCCTGGGGAATCAGCCTCAGCATTTT. This codes for CAISEPGTSALGNQPQHF.

This clonotype has a handful of counts. The CDR3 bases are TGTGCCAGCATACCTGGACAGGCCCAGGAGACCCAGTACTTC. Translation: CASIPGQAQETQYF. The V and J genes are TRBV28 and TRBJ2-5; 7 bases match TRBD1. The CDR3 length is 14 residues. Germline CDR1 and CDR2: MDHEN and SYDVKM. Trimming took 7 bases from V and 5 from J; bases not matched to a gene: 10.

There are a few counts of this clonotype. The chain has TRBV7-2 and TRBJ2-3; 9 bases are a match to TRBD1. The CDR3 runs 18 residues. Germline V gene sequence: CDR1 SGHTA, CDR2 FQGNSA. Trimming at V came to 1 base and at J to 4 bases, leaving 12 bases not matched to a gene. In nucleotides, the CDR3 is TGTGCCAGCAGCTTAGTAGGAGGGACAGGGACGTTTGCAGATACGCAGTATTTT. Translation: CASSLVGGTGTFADTQYF.

The gene calls are TRBV28 and TRBJ2-1; D gene unclear. The CDR3 is 15 residues long. CDR1 is MDHEN and CDR2 is SYDVKM in the germline V gene. V lost 5 bases and J 0 bases, leaving 11 bases between the germline ends. This chain's CDR3 is CASSDTISSYNEQFF. The DNA of the CDR3 is TGTGCCAGCAGTGACACGATTAGCTCCTACAATGAGCAGTTCTTC.

V gene TRBV4-1 combines with J gene TRBJ2-1; TRBD2 matches at 8 bases. The germline V gene has CDR1 MGHRA and CDR2 YSYEKL. After removal of 0 bases from V and 7 bases from J, the junction contained 8 bases not matched to a gene. The CDR3 is 16 amino acids. For the CDR3, the DNA is TGCGCCAGCAGCCAAGATTCCCCGGGGGGGCGTAATGAGCAGTTCTTC. It translates to CASSQDSPGGRNEQFF.

The chain links TRBV10-3 to TRBJ1-4; the D gene is possibly TRBD1 (6 bases). CDR3 size: 13 residues. Per germline, CDR1 ENHRY and CDR2 SYGVKD. V was pared by 10 bases and J by 5 bases, with 14 bases between. CDR3: CATSTGENEKLFF. DNA for the CDR3: TGTGCCACCTCGACAGGAGAGAATGAAAAACTGTTTTTT.

The chain carries TRBV12-3 or TRBV12-4 and TRBJ2-3; D not resolved. The length of the CDR3 is 11 residues. Trimming stripped 5 bases from V and 7 bases from J, with 7 bases between. The CDR3 DNA sequence: TGTGCCAGCAGTCGAAGGTATACGCAGTATTTT. This translates into CASSRRYTQYF.

The CDR3 bases are TGTGCCAGCGCAACTAGCGGGGCATACGAGCAGTACTTC. Translating gives CASATSGAYEQYF. The V gene is TRBV3-1, the J gene TRBJ2-7; 10 nucleotides match TRBD2. V gave up 8 bases and J gave up 4 bases; unmatched junction bases: 5. This CDR3 contains 13 residues. The germline CDR1 and CDR2 sequences are LGHDT and YNNKEL (reference sequence).